Listed here is a single T cell receptor (beta chain). The protocol was immunoSEQ multiplex PCR, while the TCRdb copy is restricted to in-frame clones and leaves out a portion. Of 75,000 to 95,000 clones listed, approximately 90% are singletons. The sample comes from a study of T cell changes during pregnancy in multiple sclerosis. The junction had 9 bases not matched to a gene; V was cut back by 4 bases and J by 4 bases. The CDR3 is made up of 15 amino acids. Per germline, CDR1 KGHSH and CDR2 LQKENI. The rearrangement joins TRBV18 to TRBJ1-2; 7 nucleotides align to TRBD1. The source is a female donor with multiple sclerosis, enrolled in a pregnancy study. The material was peripheral blood, obtained before pregnancy. Here the CDR3 DNA reads TGTGCCAGCTCACAACCGGACAGGCGGGGCTATGGCTACACCTTC. Translating it yields CASSQPDRRGYGYTF.